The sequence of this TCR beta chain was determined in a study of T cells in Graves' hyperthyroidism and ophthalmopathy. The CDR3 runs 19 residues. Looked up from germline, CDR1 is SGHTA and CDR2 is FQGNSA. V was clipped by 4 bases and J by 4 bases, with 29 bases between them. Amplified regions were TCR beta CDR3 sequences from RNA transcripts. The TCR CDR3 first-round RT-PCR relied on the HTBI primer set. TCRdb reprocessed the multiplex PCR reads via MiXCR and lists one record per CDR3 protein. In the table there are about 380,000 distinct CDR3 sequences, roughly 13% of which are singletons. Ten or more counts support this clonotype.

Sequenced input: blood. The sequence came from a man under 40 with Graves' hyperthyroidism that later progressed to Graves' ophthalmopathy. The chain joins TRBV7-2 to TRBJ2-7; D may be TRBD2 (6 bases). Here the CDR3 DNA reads TGTGCCAGCAGCTGGTGGGGGGATTGGCAACATCGTCCGGGATACGAGCAGTACTTC. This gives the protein CASSWWGDWQHRPGYEQYF.